This T cell receptor beta chain came from a study of OX40 agonist ivuxolimab in advanced cancers. Turning to the study itself: Averaging roughly 60 years in age, with a range of roughly 23 to 80, the cohort was 80% to 90% male.

This clone was observed a single time. The antigen is undetermined. Trimming left V 8 bases short and J 0 bases short, with 5 bases between. The CDR3 runs 11 residues. Germline CDR1 MDHEN, CDR2 SYDVKM. Study results and limitations: Among T cells, CD8+ cells averaged more expanded clones than CD4+ cells.

Repertoires were generated with immunoSEQ multiplex PCR, while TCRdb's copy carries only in-frame clones and drops some. The sample has 65,000 to 95,000 clones; around 90% are singletons. The rearrangement links TRBV28 to TRBJ2-7; D perhaps matches TRBD2 (5 bases). The clonotype was recovered from an adult with an advanced solid tumor such as melanoma, head and neck, liver or kidney cancer. Sequenced material: CD4+ or CD8+ T cells sorted from blood, taken in a trial of the OX40 agonist ivuxolimab. CDR3 protein: CASRDSYEQYF. The CDR3, as DNA: TGTGCCAGCCGGGACTCCTACGAGCAGTACTTC.